The 20 T cell receptor beta chains given below trace back to one sample, sequenced in a study of blood T cell repertoires in COVID-19. Some clones are missing from TCRdb's copy, which holds only in-frame ones; the method was immunoSEQ multiplex PCR. Found here are 200,000 to 250,000 clones, about 88% of them singletons; the top ten hold over 15%. The sequencing input was peripheral blood. These receptors were collected from a man between 45 and 60 years old with COVID-19, enrolled during active disease.

The chain carries TRBV7-3 and TRBJ1-1; D ambiguous. Trimming left V 4 bases short and J 1 base short, with 7 bases between. Germline V CDR1 and CDR2: SGHTA, FQGTGA. This CDR3 has 13 residues. Here the CDR3 DNA reads TGTGCCAGCAGCTCTGCTAGGAACACTGAAGCTTTCTTT. Amino acids: CASSSARNTEAFF. The full variable domain, completed using reference TRBV7-3 and TRBJ1-1, is GAGVSQTPSNKVTEKGKYVELRCDPISGHTALYWYRQSLGQGPEFLIYFQGTGAADDSGLPNDRFFAVRPEGSVSTLKIQRTERGDSAVYLCASSSARNTEAFFGQGTRLTVV.

The rearrangement joins TRBV3-1 (or the pseudogene TRBV3-2) to TRBJ1-1; D might be TRBD1 (5 bases). The CDR3 runs to 13 residues. The V and J ends lost 1 base and 10 bases respectively, with 13 bases between them. The germline gives CDR1 LGHDT, CDR2 YNNKEL (reference sequence). CDR3 protein: CASSQAGVLVAFF. CDR3 bases: TGTGCCAGCAGCCAAGCGGGGGTTCTGGTAGCTTTCTTT.

This chain links TRBV19 with TRBJ1-4, with TRBD1 as a possible D gene (5 bases). Germline loops: CDR1 LNHDA, CDR2 SQIVND (reference sequence). The germline V and J ends were trimmed by 4 bases and 10 bases, with 13 bases remaining between them. The CDR3 spans 13 residues. The CDR3 loop reads CASSNQGFGKLFF. The CDR3 bases are TGTGCCAGTAGTAATCAGGGCTTTGGAAAACTGTTTTTT.

To note about this clone: Sequence at one end of the junction differs from germline and may be a read error. This chain uses TRBV3-1 (or the pseudogene TRBV3-2) with TRBJ1-1; TRBD1 might be the D (6 bases). Germline CDR1 and CDR2: LGHDT and YNNKEL (reference sequence). The CDR3 runs 12 residues. CDR3 sequence: CASSKEGGRTFF. CDR3 sequence (DNA): TGTGCCAGCAGCAAAGAGGGGGGGAGAACTTTCTTT.

The chain employs TRBV24-1 and TRBJ1-2; D gene ambiguous. Trimming cost V 2 bases and J 5 bases, with 11 bases left between them. The length of the CDR3 is 14 residues. CDR1 KGHDR and CDR2 SFDVKD come from the germline V gene. CDR3 in DNA: TGTGCCACCAGTGATTCCGGGAGCCCTTATGGCTACACCTTC. This encodes CATSDSGSPYGYTF.

The chain has TRBV6-5 and TRBJ1-4; D is uncertain. This CDR3 contains 14 residues. V lost 8 bases and J lost 0, with 10 bases in between. Per germline, CDR1 MNHEY and CDR2 SVGAGI. This chain's CDR3 is CASGYSTTNEKLFF. In nucleotides, the CDR3 is TGTGCCAGCGGATACAGCACAACTAATGAAAAACTGTTTTTT.

This chain links TRBV9 with TRBJ2-5; D may be TRBD2 (6 bases). CDR1 is SGDLS, CDR2 YYNGEE, per germline. Trimming pared 0 bases from V and 9 bases from J, leaving 12 bases between. The CDR3 runs to 13 residues. CDR3 region: CASSVALGGAQYF. The CDR3 DNA sequence: TGTGCCAGCAGCGTAGCGCTCGGGGGAGCCCAGTACTTC.

This sequence joins TRBV4-1 and TRBJ2-3, with no clear D. The germline V gene encodes CDR1 MGHRA and CDR2 YSYEKL. The CDR3 extends over 15 amino acids. V dropped 0 bases and J dropped 2 bases, with 9 bases sitting between them. The CDR3 protein is CASSQDWRPTDTQYF. DNA for the CDR3: TGCGCCAGCAGCCAAGACTGGCGGCCCACAGATACGCAGTATTTT.

The gene calls are TRBV5-1 and TRBJ2-7, with D tentatively TRBD2 (5 bases). The germline V and J ends were trimmed by 2 bases and 0 bases, with 12 bases remaining between them. Germline V gives CDR1 SGHRS, CDR2 YFSETQ. The CDR3 spans 15 residues. The CDR3 region has the DNA TGCGCCAGCAGCTTACTGAGGGATAGCTCCTACGAGCAGTACTTC. Its translation: CASSLLRDSSYEQYF.

The V gene is TRBV11-3, the J gene TRBJ2-7; 9 nucleotides line up with TRBD2. Germline values: CDR1 SGHNT, CDR2 YENEEA. This CDR3 comprises 16 residues. V shed 3 bases and J 3 bases; nucleotides not matched to a gene: 9. CDR3 sequence reads: CASSFERREGGYEQYF. The DNA of the CDR3 is TGTGCCAGCAGCTTCGAGCGGCGGGAGGGTGGCTACGAGCAGTACTTC. The variable domain in full, with the rest retrieved from reference TRBV11-3 and TRBJ2-7, is EAGVVQSPRYKIIEKKQPVAFWCNPISGHNTLYWYLQNLGQGPELLIRYENEEAVDDSQLPKDRFSAERLKGVDSTLKIQPAELGDSAVYLCASSFERREGGYEQYFGPGTRLTVT.

This clone showed up just once. This chain uses TRBV10-2 with TRBJ1-5, with D possibly matching TRBD1 (5 bases). Trimming pared 2 bases from V and 5 bases from J, leaving 16 bases between. Per germline, CDR1 WSHSY and CDR2 SAAADI. The CDR3 length is 16 residues. The CDR3 coding sequence is TGCGCCAGCAGTGAGACAGACAGATACAACCATCAGCCCCAGCATTTT. It yields the protein CASSETDRYNHQPQHF.

The chain is built from TRBV7-8 and TRBJ2-1; 7 bases are shared with TRBD1. The CDR3 consists of 15 residues. Germline V gene data show CDR1 as SGHVS and CDR2 as FQNEAQ. After removal of 4 bases from V and 6 bases from J, the junction contained 9 bases not matched to a gene. Written as DNA, the CDR3 is TGTGCCAGCAGCTCACAGGGGACGGTTGGCAATGAGCAGTTCTTC. It specifies CASSSQGTVGNEQFF.

The gene calls are TRBV2 and TRBJ2-1; 9 bases match TRBD2. Per the germline V gene, CDR1 is SNHLY and CDR2 is FYNNEI. CDR3 size: 14 residues. Unmatched junction bases numbered 6, after V lost 4 bases and J lost 8 bases. CDR3 sequence reads: CASSASGGIDEQFF. CDR3 DNA: TGTGCCAGCAGTGCGAGCGGGGGGATCGATGAGCAGTTCTTC.

CDR3 protein: CASSASGGASGELFF. For the CDR3, the DNA is TGTGCCAGCAGCGCTAGCGGGGGGGCTTCGGGGGAGCTGTTTTTT. The chain joins TRBV9 to TRBJ2-2; 12 bases are a match to TRBD2. The CDR3 loop spans 15 amino acids. Germline V gene data show CDR1 as SGDLS and CDR2 as YYNGEE. The junction had 5 bases not matched to a gene; V was cut back by 3 bases and J by 8 bases.

The rearrangement joins TRBV5-1 to TRBJ2-5; TRBD1 matches 9 bases. The CDR3 spans 16 residues. Germline V gives CDR1 SGHRS, CDR2 YFSETQ. Germline trimming cut 0 bases from V and 5 bases from J; bases unmatched to any gene: 8. The CDR3 protein is CASSLAPTGGRETQYF. The CDR3 region has the DNA TGCGCCAGCAGCTTGGCCCCGACAGGGGGACGGGAGACCCAGTACTTC.

About this clone: Other DNA sequences in the sample encode the same CDR3. This rearrangement joins TRBV18 to TRBJ1-3; 10 bases are a match to TRBD1. The germline V gene has CDR1 KGHSH and CDR2 LQKENI. V lost 6 bases to trimming and J lost 0 bases; unmatched junction nucleotides: 8. The CDR3 sequence is 17 residues long. CDR3 amino acids: CASSPRTGGSSGNTIYF. The CDR3 DNA follows: TGTGCCAGCTCCCCAAGGACAGGGGGGAGCTCTGGAAACACCATATATTTT. Filled out from reference TRBV18 and TRBJ1-3, the complete variable domain reads NAGVMQNPRHLVRRRGQEARLRCSPMKGHSHVYWYRQLPEEGLKFMVYLQKENIIDESGMPKERFSAEFPKEGPSILRIQQVVRGDSAAYFCASSPRTGGSSGNTIYFGEGSWLTVV.

The count of this clone is one. The rearrangement joins TRBV10-2 to TRBJ2-5, with 11 bases matching TRBD1. Germline V lookup: CDR1 WSHSY, CDR2 SAAADI. The CDR3 has 15 residues. V lost 6 bases and J lost 4; bases outside the gene matches: 7. This CDR3 is CASSDLDRGRETQYF. CDR3 sequence (DNA): TGCGCCAGCAGCGACCTGGACAGGGGGCGAGAGACCCAGTACTTC.

The chain uses TRBV5-1 and TRBJ1-2; D perhaps matches TRBD1 (6 bases). The CDR3 has 16 residues. V was pared by 0 bases and J by 4 bases, with 16 bases between. Germline lookup yields CDR1 SGHRS and CDR2 YFSETQ. In nucleotides, the CDR3 is TGCGCCAGCAGCTTGGCGTCCAGGGGCCGTCCCTATGGCTACACCTTC. Translating it yields CASSLASRGRPYGYTF. Filled out from reference TRBV5-1 and TRBJ1-2, the complete variable domain reads KAGVTQTPRYLIKTRGQQVTLSCSPISGHRSVSWYQQTPGQGLQFLFEYFSETQRNKGNFPGRFSGRQFSNSRSEMNVSTLELGDSALYLCASSLASRGRPYGYTFGSGTRLTVV.

The CDR3 loop is CASSFFNQPQHF. The CDR3 DNA follows: TGTGCCAGCAGTTTCTTTAATCAGCCCCAGCATTTT. This chain connects TRBV27 to TRBJ1-5; D gene ambiguous. There are 12 residues in the CDR3. V was trimmed by 3 bases and J by 4 bases, leaving 4 bases between them. Germline V gene lookup returns CDR1 MNHEY and CDR2 SMNVEV (reference sequence).

The sample holds a few counts of this clone. The CDR3, as DNA: TGTGCCAGCAGCTTAGGCGGGAGGATGGAAGGCGAGCAGTACTTC. Its protein is CASSLGGRMEGEQYF. The chain carries TRBV13 and TRBJ2-7, with 7 positions matching TRBD2. This CDR3 contains 15 residues. Germline V CDR1 and CDR2: PRHDT, FYEKMQ (reference sequence). V lost 0 bases to trimming and J lost 6 bases; unmatched junction nucleotides: 8.